This T cell receptor beta chain comes out of a study of blood T cell repertoires in COVID-19 (dated by TCRdb to 2020 to 2021). About the study as a whole: Samples from collaborators originated in the United States, Italy and Spain and spanned both the acute and convalescent phases of COVID-19. HLA class I and class II types, where available, came from metadata supplied by the sample provider rather than from assay-based typing. Nearly every sample came with metadata listing a de-identified subject ID, COVID-19 status, age in years and sex. Deeply sampled blood TCRbeta repertoires from subjects exposed to, actively infected with, or recovered from COVID-19 were included in the dataset. The repertoires were made available in a free public database intended to serve as a resource for research on the immune response to SARS-CoV-2. The samples were drawn from two sources: the first 160 participants of the ongoing ImmuneRACE study, and over 1,000 subjects contributed by 6 global collaborators. The prospective study material was composed of cDNA or gDNA derived from T cells, B-cell-depleted T cells, or PBMCs.

TCRbeta CDR3 regions were amplified from genomic DNA using the immunoSEQ Assay, a bias-controlled multiplex PCR. Per the original workflow: The number of nucleated cells in each sample was estimated by amplification of reference gene primers within the assay. To quantify the absolute abundance of each unique TCRbeta CDR3 rearrangement, sequence reads were collapsed and filtered. Productive Simpson clonality was computed per sample as the square root of Simpson's diversity index over productive rearrangements. TCRdb took over this immuneACCESS table, retaining in-frame rearrangements with V and J assigned. Such tables are incomplete; in checked studies, under half of the missing clones stem from an unresolved V gene, and the remainder is unexplained. The DNA was the basis for D and trimming; V, J and clone size are from that table. The sample contains a few hundred thousand clones, around 82% of them found a single time. 2.5% to 3.5% of the sample comes from the top ten.

On this clone: What antigen it recognizes has not been identified. No qualities accompany the bases; no much larger clone lies one base away.

Summary of the overall study and its limitations: How much clinical and demographic metadata was included differed by source and by participant, and the metadata was provided uncurated.

V and J lose 5 bases and 0 bases, and a span of 16 bases separates them. CDR1 is given as PRHDT and CDR2 as FYEKMQ, both from the germline V gene (reference sequence). The CDR3 spans 16 residues, from the cysteine through the phenylalanine. Only the CDR3 DNA stays, 48 bases, in frame from base 1. The collaborating institutions used their own protocols to collect whole blood in K2EDTA tubes. For TCRbeta analysis, collaborator samples were shipped as frozen whole blood, as isolated PBMCs, or as DNA extracted from either sample type. Sample: peripheral blood. The origin of this receptor is a woman aged 18-35 years with acute or convalescent COVID-19. The sequence joins TRBV13 to TRBJ1-2; a tentative D match to TRBD1 spans 5 bases. CDR3 reads: CASSLGTEVANYGYTF. The nucleotide sequence is given as TGTGCCAGCAGCCTCGGGACTGAGGTAGCTAACTATGGCTACACCTTC.